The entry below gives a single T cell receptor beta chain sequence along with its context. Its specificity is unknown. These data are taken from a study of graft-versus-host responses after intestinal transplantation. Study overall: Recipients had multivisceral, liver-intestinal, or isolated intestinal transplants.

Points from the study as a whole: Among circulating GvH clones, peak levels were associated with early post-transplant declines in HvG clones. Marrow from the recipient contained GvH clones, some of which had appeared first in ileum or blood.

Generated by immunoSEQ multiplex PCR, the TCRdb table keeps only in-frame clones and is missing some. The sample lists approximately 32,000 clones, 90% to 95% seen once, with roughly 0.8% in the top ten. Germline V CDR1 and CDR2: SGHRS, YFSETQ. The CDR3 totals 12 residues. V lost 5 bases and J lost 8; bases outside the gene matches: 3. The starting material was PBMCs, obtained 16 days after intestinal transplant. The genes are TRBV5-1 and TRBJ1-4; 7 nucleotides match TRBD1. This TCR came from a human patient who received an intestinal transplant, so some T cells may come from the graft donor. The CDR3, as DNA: TGCGCCAGCAGTCCCAGGGGGGAAAAACTGTTTTTT. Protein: CASSPRGEKLFF.